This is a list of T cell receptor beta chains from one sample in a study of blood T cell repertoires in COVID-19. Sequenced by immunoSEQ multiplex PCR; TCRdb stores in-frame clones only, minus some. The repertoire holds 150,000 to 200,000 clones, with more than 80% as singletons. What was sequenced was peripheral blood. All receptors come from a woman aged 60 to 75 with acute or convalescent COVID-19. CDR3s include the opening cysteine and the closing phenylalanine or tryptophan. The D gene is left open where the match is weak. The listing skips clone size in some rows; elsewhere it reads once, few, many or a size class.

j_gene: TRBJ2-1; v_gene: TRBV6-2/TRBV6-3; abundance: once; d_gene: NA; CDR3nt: TGTGCCAGCAGTTTACGGGACAATGAGCAGTTCTTC; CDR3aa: CASSLRDNEQFF
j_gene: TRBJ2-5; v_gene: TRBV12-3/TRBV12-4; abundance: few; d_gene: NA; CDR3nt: TGTGCCAGCAGAGGGACACTGCAGGAGACCCAGTACTTC; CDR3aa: CASRGTLQETQYF
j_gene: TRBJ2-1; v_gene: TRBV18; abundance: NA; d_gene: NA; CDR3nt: TGTGCCAGCTCACCACCGGGCGGACACCCTCCTAATGAGCAGTTCTTC; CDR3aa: CASSPPGGHPPNEQFF
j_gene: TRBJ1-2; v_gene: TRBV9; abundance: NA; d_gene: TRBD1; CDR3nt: TGTGCCAGCAGCGTAGCGGGGACAGCCGCAGGAGGCTACACCTTC; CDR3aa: CASSVAGTAAGGYTF
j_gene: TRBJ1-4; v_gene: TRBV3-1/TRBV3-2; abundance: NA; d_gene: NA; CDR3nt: TGTGCCAGCAGCAGTCGACTAGGTGGGGGAGAACTGTTTTTT; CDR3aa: CASSSRLGGGELFF
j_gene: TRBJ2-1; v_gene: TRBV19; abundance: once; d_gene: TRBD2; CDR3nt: TGTGCCAGTAGCCCCGGGACTAGCGGGAGGGCCCGGTGGAATGAGCAGTTCTTC; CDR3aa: CASSPGTSGRARWNEQFF
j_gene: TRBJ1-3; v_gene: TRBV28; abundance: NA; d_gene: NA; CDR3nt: TGTGCCAGCAGTTTCTGGCAGGGACTGGCTGGAAACACCATATATTTT; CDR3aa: CASSFWQGLAGNTIYF
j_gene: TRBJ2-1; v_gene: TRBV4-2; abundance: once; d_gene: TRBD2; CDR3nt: TGTGCCAGCAGCCAAGCTGGGACTAGCGGGAGAGGTGAGCAGTTCTTC; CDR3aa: CASSQAGTSGRGEQFF
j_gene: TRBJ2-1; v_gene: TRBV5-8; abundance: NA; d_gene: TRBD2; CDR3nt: TGTGCCAGCAGCTTGGAGGGACTAGCGGGAGGCTTTGTGAATGAGCAGTTCTTC; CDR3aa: CASSLEGLAGGFVNEQFF
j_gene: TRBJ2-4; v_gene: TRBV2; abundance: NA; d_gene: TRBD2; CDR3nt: TGTGCCAGCAGGCCCGTAGCGGGAGCGGCAAACATTCAGTACTTC; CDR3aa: CASRPVAGAANIQYF
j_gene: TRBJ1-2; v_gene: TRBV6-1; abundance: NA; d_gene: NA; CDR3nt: TGTGCCAGCAGTGACGGCGGGTATGGCTACACCTTC; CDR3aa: CASSDGGYGYTF
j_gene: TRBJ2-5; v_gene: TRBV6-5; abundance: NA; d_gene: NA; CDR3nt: TGTGCCAGCACCGAGACGGGAGCACGGGAGACCCAGTACTTC; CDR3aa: CASTETGARETQYF
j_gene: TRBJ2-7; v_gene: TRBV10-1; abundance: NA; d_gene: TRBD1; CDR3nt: TGCGCCAGCAGCCACCGAGGGGGCCCATACTCCTACGAGCAGTACTTC; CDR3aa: CASSHRGGPYSYEQYF
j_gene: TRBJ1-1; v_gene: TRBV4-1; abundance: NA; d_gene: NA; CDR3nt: TGCGCCAGCAGCTTGGGGGCGAACACTGAAGCTTTCTTT; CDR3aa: CASSLGANTEAFF
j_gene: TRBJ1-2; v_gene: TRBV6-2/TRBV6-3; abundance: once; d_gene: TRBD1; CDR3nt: TGTGCCAGCAGTCGAACCGGGACAGGGGCTCCCTATGGCTACACCTTC; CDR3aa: CASSRTGTGAPYGYTF
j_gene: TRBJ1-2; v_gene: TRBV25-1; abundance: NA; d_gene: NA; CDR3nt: TGTGCCAGCAGTCCTGCAGGGGACAACTATGGCTACACCTTC; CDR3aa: CASSPAGDNYGYTF
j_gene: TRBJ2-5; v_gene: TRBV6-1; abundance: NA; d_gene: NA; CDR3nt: TGTGCCAGCAGTGAGTCTAGGGAGACCCAGTACTTC; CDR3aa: CASSESRETQYF
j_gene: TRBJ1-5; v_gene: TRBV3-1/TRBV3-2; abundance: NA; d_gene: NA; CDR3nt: TGTGCCAGCAGCCCATCCGGGGGGGGCAATCAGCCCCAGCATTTT; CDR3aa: CASSPSGGGNQPQHF
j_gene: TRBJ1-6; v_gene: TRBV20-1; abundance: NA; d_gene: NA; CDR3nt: TGCAGTGCTAGTCATGCGGCCCCCAGCTCCTATAATTCACCCCTCCACTTT; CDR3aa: CSASHAAPSSYNSPLHF
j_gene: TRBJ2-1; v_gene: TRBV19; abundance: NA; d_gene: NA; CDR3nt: TGTGCCAGTAAGGCGACGGCGGTCTCCTACAATGAGCAGTTCTTC; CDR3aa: CASKATAVSYNEQFF
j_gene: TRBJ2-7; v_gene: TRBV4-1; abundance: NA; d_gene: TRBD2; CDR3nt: TGCGCCAGCAGCCGCTTAGGGGGACTAGCACCGATCTACTTC; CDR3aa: CASSRLGGLAPIYF
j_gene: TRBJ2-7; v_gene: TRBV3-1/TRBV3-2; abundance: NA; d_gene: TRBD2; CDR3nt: TGTGCCAGCAGCAACTTCCAACTAGCGCACGAGCAGTACTTC; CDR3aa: CASSNFQLAHEQYF
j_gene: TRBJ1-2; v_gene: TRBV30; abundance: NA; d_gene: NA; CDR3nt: TGTGCCTGGAGTGCGACAGCCTGGAACTATGGCTACACCTTC; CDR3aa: CAWSATAWNYGYTF
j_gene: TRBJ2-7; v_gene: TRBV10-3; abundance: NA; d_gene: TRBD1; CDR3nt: TGTGCCATCGGAGGCGGGACAGGGGGCTCCGAGCAGTACTTC; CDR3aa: CAIGGGTGGSEQYF
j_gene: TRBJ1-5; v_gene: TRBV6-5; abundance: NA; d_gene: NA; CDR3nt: TGTGCCAGCAGAGTGGTCACCTCGGGGCCCCAGCATTTT; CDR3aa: CASRVVTSGPQHF
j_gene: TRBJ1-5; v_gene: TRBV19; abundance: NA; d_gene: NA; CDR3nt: TGTGCCAGTACAGGGGAAAACACAAGGTCGCAGCCCCAGCATTTT; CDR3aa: CASTGENTRSQPQHF
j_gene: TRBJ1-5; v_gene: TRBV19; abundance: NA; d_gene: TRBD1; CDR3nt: TGTGCCAGTATCACGACAGGGCATAGCAATCAGCCCCAGCATTTT; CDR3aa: CASITTGHSNQPQHF
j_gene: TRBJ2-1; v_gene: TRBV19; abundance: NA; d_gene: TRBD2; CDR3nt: TGTGCCAGTAGTTCCCTGGCAGGACTAGCGGGAGTTCATGAGCAGTTCTTC; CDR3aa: CASSSLAGLAGVHEQFF
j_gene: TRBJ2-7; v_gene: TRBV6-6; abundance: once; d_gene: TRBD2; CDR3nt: TGTGCCAGCGGCGGGGCGGGGGGAGGAGAGCAGTACTTC; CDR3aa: CASGGAGGGEQYF
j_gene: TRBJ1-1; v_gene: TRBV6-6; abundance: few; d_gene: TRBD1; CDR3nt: TGTGCCAGCAGTTACTACCGGGACAGGGTGAACACTGAAGCTTTCTTT; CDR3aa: CASSYYRDRVNTEAFF
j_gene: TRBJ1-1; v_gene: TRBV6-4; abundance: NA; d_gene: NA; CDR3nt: TGTGCCAGCAGTGAATTTGGAGAGACTGAAGCTTTCTTT; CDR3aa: CASSEFGETEAFF
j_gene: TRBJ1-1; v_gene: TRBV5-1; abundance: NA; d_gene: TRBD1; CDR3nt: TGCGCCAGCAGCCGATTTCAGGGGGTGAACACTGAAGCTTTCTTT; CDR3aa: CASSRFQGVNTEAFF
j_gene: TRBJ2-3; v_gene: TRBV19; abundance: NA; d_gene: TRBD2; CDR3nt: TGTGCCAGTTGGCCGACTAGCGGGCCCACAGATACGCAGTATTTT; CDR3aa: CASWPTSGPTDTQYF
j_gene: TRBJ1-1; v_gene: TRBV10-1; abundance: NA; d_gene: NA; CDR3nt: TGCGCCAGCAGCAAAGGGGGAGACACTGAAGCTTTCTTT; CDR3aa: CASSKGGDTEAFF
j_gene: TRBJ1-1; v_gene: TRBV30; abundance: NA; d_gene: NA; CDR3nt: TGTGCCTGGGCCGTGGCCAACACTGAAGCTTTCTTT; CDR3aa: CAWAVANTEAFF
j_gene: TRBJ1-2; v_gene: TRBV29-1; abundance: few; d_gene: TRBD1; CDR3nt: TGCAGCACCGAGACAGGGGTAACTAACTATGGCTACACCTTC; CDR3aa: CSTETGVTNYGYTF
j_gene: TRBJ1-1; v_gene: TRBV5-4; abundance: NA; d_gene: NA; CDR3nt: TGTGCCAGCAGCTTGGTGGGCCCGAACACTGAAGCTTTCTTT; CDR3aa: CASSLVGPNTEAFF
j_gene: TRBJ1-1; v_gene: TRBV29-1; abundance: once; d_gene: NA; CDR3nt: TGCAGCGTTGAGTCAGGGCGAACTGAAGCTTTCTTT; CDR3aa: CSVESGRTEAFF
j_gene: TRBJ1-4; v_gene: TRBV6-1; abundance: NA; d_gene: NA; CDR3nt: TGTGCCAGCAGGCCCCACAATAATGAAAAACTGTTTTTT; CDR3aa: CASRPHNNEKLFF
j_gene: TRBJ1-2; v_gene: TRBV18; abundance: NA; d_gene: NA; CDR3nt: TGTGCCAGCTCATCAAATAGGGAGAGCGGCTACACCTTC; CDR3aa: CASSSNRESGYTF